This T cell receptor (beta chain) was documented in a study of vaccination and CD4 T cells after COVID-19. Study background: Each control culture was treated with a CEFX pool, an HIV-1 Nef pool, or no peptide.

With the Oncomine TCR Beta short-read assay, DNA from cultured CD4+ T cells was sequenced. TCRdb re-derived calls from the PCR reads in MiXCR, one entry per CDR3 protein. The profile shows roughly 10,000 distinct CDR3 sequences, approximately 25% of them singletons. Described treatment: roughly 11-day PBMC culture with coronavirus spike peptide pools or control peptides (ViraFEST assay). The cultures had half their medium swapped for fresh IL-2 medium on days 3 and 7. With regard to this clonotype: Its antigen is undetermined.

Study-level points and caveats: Within convalescent individuals, 304 out of 307 vaccine-specific clones proved to be spike mono-reactive.

This receptor was taken from a human donor who had recovered from COVID-19. The sequencing used CD4+ T cells from blood, cultured in vitro, collected after SARS-CoV-2 vaccination.

The CDR3 loop is CSANEGRGRRETQYF. The CDR3 DNA reads TGCAGTGCGAATGAAGGCCGTGGGAGGAGAGAGACCCAGTACTTC. This sequence joins TRBV20-1 and TRBJ2-5, with TRBD2 as a possible D gene (6 bases). The V gene lost 6 bases and the J gene lost 4 bases, with 21 bases spanning the gap. The CDR3 length is 15 residues. Germline V gene data show CDR1 as DFQATT and CDR2 as SNEGSKA (reference sequence).